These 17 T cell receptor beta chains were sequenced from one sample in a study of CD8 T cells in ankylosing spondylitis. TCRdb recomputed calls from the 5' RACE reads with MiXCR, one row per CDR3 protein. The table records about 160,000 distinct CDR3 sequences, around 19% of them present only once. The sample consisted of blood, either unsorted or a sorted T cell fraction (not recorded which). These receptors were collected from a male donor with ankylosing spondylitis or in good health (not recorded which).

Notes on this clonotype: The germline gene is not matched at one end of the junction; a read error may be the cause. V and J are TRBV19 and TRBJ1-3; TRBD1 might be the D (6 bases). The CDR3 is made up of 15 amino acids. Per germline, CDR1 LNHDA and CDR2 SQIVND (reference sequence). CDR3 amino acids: CVSSTTGRGGNTIYF. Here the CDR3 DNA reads TGTGTCAGTAGTACGACAGGCCGGGGTGGAAACACCATATATTTT.

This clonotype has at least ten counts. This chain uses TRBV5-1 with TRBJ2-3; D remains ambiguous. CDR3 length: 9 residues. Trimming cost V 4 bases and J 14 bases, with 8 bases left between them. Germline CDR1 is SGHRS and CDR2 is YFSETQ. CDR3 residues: CASSLRWYF. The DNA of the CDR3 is TGCGCCAGCAGCCTTCGATGGTATTTT.

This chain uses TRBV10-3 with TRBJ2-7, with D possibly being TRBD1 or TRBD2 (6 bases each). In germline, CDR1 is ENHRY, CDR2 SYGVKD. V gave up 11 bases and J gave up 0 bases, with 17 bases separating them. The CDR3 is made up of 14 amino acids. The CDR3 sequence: CAVRGTLSSYEQYF. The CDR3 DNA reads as TGTGCCGTAAGGGGGACTCTGAGCTCCTACGAGCAGTACTTC.

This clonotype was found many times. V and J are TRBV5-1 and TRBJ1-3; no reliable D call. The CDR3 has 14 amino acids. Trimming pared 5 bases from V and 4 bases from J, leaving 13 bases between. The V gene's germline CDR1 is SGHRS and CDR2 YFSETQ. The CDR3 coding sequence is TGCGCCAGCAGGCACCCCGGCGTGGGAAACACCATATATTTT. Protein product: CASRHPGVGNTIYF.

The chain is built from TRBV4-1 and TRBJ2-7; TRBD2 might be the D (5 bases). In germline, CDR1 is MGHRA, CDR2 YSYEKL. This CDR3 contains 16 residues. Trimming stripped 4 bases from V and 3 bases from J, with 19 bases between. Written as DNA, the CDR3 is TGCGCCAGCAGCCGCGGGCCGGGATCTTCCGGCTACGAGCAGTACTTC. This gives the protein CASSRGPGSSGYEQYF.

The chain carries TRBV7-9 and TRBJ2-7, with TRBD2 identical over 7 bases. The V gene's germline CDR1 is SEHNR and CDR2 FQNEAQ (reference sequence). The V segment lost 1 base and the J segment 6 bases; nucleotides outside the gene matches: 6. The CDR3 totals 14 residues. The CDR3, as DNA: TGTGCCAGCAGCTTAGAGGGAGGGAAATCCGAGCAGTACTTC. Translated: CASSLEGGKSEQYF.

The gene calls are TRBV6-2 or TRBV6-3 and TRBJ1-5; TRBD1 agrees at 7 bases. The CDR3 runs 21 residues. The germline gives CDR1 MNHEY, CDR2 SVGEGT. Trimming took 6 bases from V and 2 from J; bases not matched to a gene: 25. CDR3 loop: CASSPIQGGTTALLGNQPQHF. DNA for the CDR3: TGTGCCAGCAGCCCCATCCAGGGGGGGACAACCGCCCTTTTGGGCAATCAGCCCCAGCATTTT.

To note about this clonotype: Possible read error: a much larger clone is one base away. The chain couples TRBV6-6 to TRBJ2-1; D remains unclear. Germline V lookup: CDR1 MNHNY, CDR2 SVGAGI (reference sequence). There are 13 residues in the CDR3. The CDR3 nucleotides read TGTGCCGGCAGTTACTCGTCATACAATGAGCAGTTCTTC. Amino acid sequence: CAGSYSSYNEQFF.

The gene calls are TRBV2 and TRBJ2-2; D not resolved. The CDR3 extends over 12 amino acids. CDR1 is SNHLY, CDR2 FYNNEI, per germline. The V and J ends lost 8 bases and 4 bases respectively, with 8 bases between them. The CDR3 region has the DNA TGTGCCAGCGCGATCGGCACCGGGGAGCTGTTTTTT. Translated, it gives CASAIGTGELFF.

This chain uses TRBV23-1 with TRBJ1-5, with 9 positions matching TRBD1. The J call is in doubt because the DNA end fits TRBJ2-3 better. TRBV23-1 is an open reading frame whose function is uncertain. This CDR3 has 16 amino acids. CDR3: CASSRAGGQGHQPQYF. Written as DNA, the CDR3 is TGCGCCAGCAGTCGCGCTGGGGGACAGGGTCATCAGCCCCAGTATTTT.

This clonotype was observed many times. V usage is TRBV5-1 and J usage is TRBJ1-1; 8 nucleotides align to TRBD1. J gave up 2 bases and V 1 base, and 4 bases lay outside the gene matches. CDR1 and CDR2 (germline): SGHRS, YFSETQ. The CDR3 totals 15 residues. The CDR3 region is CASSLSSGGNTEAFF. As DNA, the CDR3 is TGCGCCAGCAGCTTGTCTTCAGGGGGCAACACTGAAGCTTTCTTT.

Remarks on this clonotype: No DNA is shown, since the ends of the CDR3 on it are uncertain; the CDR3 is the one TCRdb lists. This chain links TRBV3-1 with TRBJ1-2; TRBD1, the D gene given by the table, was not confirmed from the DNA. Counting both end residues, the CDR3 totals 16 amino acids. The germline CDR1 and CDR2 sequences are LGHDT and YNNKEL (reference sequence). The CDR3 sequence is CASSQDWGQGAGGYAF.

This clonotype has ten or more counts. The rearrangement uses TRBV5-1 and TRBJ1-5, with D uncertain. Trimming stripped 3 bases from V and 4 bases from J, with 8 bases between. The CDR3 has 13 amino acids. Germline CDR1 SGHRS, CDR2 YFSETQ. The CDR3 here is CASSYGLNQPQHF. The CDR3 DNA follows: TGCGCCAGCAGCTACGGGTTAAATCAGCCCCAGCATTTT.

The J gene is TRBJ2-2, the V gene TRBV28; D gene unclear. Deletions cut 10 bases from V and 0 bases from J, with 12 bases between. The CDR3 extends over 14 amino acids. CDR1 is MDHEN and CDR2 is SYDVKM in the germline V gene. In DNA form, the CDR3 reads TGTGCCACCCTGCCCCCGTCGAACACCGGGGAGCTGTTTTTT. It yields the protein CATLPPSNTGELFF. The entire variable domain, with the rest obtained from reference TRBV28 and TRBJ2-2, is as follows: DVKVTQSSRYLVKRTGEKVFLECVQDMDHENMFWYRQDPGLGLRLIYFSYDVKMKEKGDIPEGYSVSREKKERFSLILESASTNQTSMYLCATLPPSNTGELFFGEGSRLTVL.

CDR3: CASSSATMTYEQYF. In DNA form, the CDR3 reads TGCGCCAGCAGCTCGGCGACTATGACCTACGAGCAGTACTTC. The chain couples TRBV5-1 to TRBJ2-7; perhaps TRBD2 as D (5 bases). With 3 bases removed from V and 2 bases from J, the gap between germline ends came to 12 bases. CDR1 and CDR2 (germline): SGHRS, YFSETQ. The CDR3 consists of 14 residues.

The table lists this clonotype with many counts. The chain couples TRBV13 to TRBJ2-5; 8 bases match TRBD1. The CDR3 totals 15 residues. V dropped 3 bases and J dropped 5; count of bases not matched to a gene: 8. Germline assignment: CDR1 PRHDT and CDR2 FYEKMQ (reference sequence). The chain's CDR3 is CASSLSANRGETQYF. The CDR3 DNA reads TGTGCCAGCAGCTTGTCGGCAAACAGGGGGGAGACCCAGTACTTC. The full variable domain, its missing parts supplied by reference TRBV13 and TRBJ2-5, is AAGVIQSPRHLIKEKRETATLKCYPIPRHDTVYWYQQGPGQDPQFLISFYEKMQSDKGSIPDRFSAQQFSDYHSELNMSSLELGDSALYFCASSLSANRGETQYFGPGTRLLVL.

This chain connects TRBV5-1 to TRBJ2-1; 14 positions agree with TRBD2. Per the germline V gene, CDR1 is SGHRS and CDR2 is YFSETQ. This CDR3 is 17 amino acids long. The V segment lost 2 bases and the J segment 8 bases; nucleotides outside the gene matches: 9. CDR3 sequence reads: CASSFPIPGLAGDEQFF. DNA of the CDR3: TGCGCCAGCAGCTTCCCGATCCCGGGACTAGCGGGAGATGAGCAGTTCTTC. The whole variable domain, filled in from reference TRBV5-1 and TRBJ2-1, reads KAGVTQTPRYLIKTRGQQVTLSCSPISGHRSVSWYQQTPGQGLQFLFEYFSETQRNKGNFPGRFSGRQFSNSRSEMNVSTLELGDSALYLCASSFPIPGLAGDEQFFGPGTRLTVL.